This T cell receptor (beta chain) came from a study of control samples from healthy donors and cancer patients. Profiling relied on immunoSEQ multiplex PCR, and the TCRdb table lists in-frame clones only, not all of them. Of tens of thousands of clones detected, 80% to 95% appear once; the ten largest clones hold 1.3%. CDR1 is MNHEY, CDR2 SMNVEV, per germline (reference sequence). V was pared by 5 bases and J by 5 bases, with 3 bases of the junction left unmatched. This CDR3 is built from 14 residues. This clonotype originated in a woman aged 35 to 49 with lung cancer. V is TRBV27 and J is TRBJ2-1; TRBD2 matches 10 bases. The sequenced sample was PBMCs. DNA of the CDR3: TGTGCCAGCAGTCAGCGGGGGGGAAACAATGAGCAGTTCTTC. This encodes CASSQRGGNNEQFF.